A single sample is the source of the 9 T cell receptor beta chains below, sequenced in a study of T cells in Graves' hyperthyroidism and ophthalmopathy. RNA transcripts were the template for amplifying TCR beta CDR3 regions. Carried out on the TCR CDR3, a first-round RT-PCR used the HTBI primer set. TCRdb redid the calling of the multiplex PCR reads with MiXCR, one entry per CDR3 protein. The data show 600,000 to 900,000 distinct CDR3 sequences, with 15% to 20% seen just once and roughly 8% held by the top ten. Sequencing input: blood. These receptors were taken from a man younger than 35 with Graves' hyperthyroidism.

This sequence joins TRBV15 and TRBJ2-5, with 8 bases that match TRBD2. Germline CDR1 is LNHNV and CDR2 is YYDKDF (reference sequence). The CDR3 contains 14 residues. The V and J ends lost 6 bases and 9 bases, in that order; junction bases with no gene match: 12. The CDR3 DNA sequence: TGTGCCACCAGAATAAGCGGGAGTCGGGAGGCCCAGTACTTC. It is translated as CATRISGSREAQYF.

This clonotype was counted many times. The J gene is TRBJ2-5, the V gene TRBV6-2 or TRBV6-3, with 9 bases matching TRBD2. This CDR3 comprises 13 residues. CDR1 and CDR2 (germline): MNHEY, SVGEGT. V trimming: 8 bases; J trimming: 3 bases; junction bases outside the gene matches: 4. CDR3 DNA sequence: TGTGCCAGCGGGGTAGCGGGAGAAGAGACCCAGTACTTC. Protein sequence: CASGVAGEETQYF.

The chain recombines TRBV6-1 with TRBJ1-1; TRBD1 is a possible D gene (5 bases). The V gene's germline CDR1 is MNHNS and CDR2 SASEGT. Trimming took 5 bases from V and 1 from J, leaving 17 bases between them. There are 16 residues in the CDR3. The CDR3 DNA sequence: TGTGCCAGCAGTCCCATCCAAGGGGTTCAGAACACTGAAGCTTTCTTT. The encoded protein is CASSPIQGVQNTEAFF.

This clonotype showed up many times. As DNA, the CDR3 is TGTGCCTGGAGCGCTCCCGGGGGGAATCAGCCCCAGCATTTT. Translated: CAWSAPGGNQPQHF. The genes are TRBV30 and TRBJ1-5, with D possibly being TRBD1 (5 bases). The germline V gene encodes CDR1 GTSNPN and CDR2 SVGIG (reference sequence). The V end lost 3 bases, the J end lost 4 bases, and 13 bases lay between the germline ends. This CDR3 is built from 14 residues.

This clonotype was seen at least ten times. The chain has TRBV5-1 and TRBJ2-1; 9 bases are a match to TRBD2. Germline CDR1 reads SGHRS; CDR2 reads YFSETQ. The CDR3 extends over 18 amino acids. The junction had 17 bases not matched to a gene; V was cut back by 1 base and J by 9 bases. The CDR3 nucleotides read TGCGCCAGCAGCTTGCCAGCATTCCCGGGACTAGCAGTAGGTGAGCAGTTCTTC. This sequence encodes CASSLPAFPGLAVGEQFF.

The chain employs TRBV20-1 and TRBJ1-2; the D gene is possibly TRBD1 (5 bases). The CDR3 is made up of 16 amino acids. The V gene lost 5 bases and the J gene lost 0 bases, with 19 bases spanning the gap. CDR1 and CDR2 (germline): DFQATT, SNEGSKA (reference sequence). This CDR3 is CSASTGQGNSNYGYTF. In nucleotides, the CDR3 is TGCAGTGCTTCTACGGGGCAGGGCAACTCTAACTATGGCTACACCTTC.

This clonotype was seen many times. The chain is built from TRBV6-5 and TRBJ2-7, with D perhaps TRBD2 (5 bases). Per the germline V gene, CDR1 is MNHEY and CDR2 is SVGAGI. Trimming stripped 0 bases from V and 6 bases from J, with 6 bases between. This CDR3 contains 12 residues. The CDR3 nucleotides are TGTGCCAGCAGTTACTCACGGGGCGAGCAGTACTTC. This codes for CASSYSRGEQYF.

This clonotype was counted ten times or more. The V call is TRBV20-1, the J call TRBJ1-6; no clear D gene. The CDR3 has 13 residues. Germline values: CDR1 DFQATT, CDR2 SNEGSKA (reference sequence). V was trimmed by 6 bases and J by 10 bases, leaving 16 bases between them. CDR3 DNA sequence: TGCAGTGCCTCACGGGAGGGATACTCACCCCTCCACTTT. Translated, it gives CSASREGYSPLHF.

The V gene is TRBV6-2 or TRBV6-3, the J gene TRBJ1-2, with no clear D. This CDR3 has 13 residues. The germline V gene encodes CDR1 MNHEY and CDR2 SVGEGT. V lost 0 bases, J lost 4 bases, and 6 bases lay in between. CDR3 sequence: CASSYSGFYGYTF. In DNA, the CDR3 is TGTGCCAGCAGTTACTCCGGCTTCTATGGCTACACCTTC.